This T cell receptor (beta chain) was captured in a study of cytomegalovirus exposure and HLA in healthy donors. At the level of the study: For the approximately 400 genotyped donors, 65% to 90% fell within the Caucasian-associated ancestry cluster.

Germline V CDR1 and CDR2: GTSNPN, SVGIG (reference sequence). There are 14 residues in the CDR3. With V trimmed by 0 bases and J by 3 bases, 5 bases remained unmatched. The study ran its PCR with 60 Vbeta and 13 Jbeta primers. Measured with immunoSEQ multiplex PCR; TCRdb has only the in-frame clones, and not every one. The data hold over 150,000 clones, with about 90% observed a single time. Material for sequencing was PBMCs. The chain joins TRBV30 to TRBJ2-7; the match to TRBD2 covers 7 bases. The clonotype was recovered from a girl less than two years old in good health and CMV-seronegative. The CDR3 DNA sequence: TGTGCCTGGAGTGTTAGGACTAGTCTCTACGAGCAGTACTTC. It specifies CAWSVRTSLYEQYF.